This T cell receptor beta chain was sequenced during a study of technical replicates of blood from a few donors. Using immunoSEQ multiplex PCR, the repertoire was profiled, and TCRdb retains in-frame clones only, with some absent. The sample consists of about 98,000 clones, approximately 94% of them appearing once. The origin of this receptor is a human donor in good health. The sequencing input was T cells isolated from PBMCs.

CDR3 in amino acids: CASSPDIGLAGQPQHF. In DNA form, the CDR3 reads TGTGCCAGCAGCCCGGACATCGGGCTGGCCGGACAGCCCCAGCATTTT. V usage is TRBV7-9 and J usage is TRBJ1-5, with D maybe TRBD1 (5 bases). V was clipped by 5 bases and J by 7 bases, with 21 bases between them. CDR3 size: 16 residues. Germline V gene sequence: CDR1 SEHNR, CDR2 FQNEAQ (reference sequence).